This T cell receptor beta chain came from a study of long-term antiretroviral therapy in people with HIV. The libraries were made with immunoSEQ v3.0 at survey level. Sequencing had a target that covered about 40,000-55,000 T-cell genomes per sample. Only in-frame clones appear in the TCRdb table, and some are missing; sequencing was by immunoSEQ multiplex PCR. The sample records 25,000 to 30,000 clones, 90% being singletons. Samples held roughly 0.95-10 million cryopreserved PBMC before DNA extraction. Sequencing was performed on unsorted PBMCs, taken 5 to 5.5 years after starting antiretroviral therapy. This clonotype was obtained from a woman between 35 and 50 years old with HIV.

CDR3 sequence (DNA): TGTGCCAGCACTAGCCCGGGCACGCAGTATTTT. Translation: CASTSPGTQYF. The chain combines TRBV25-1 with TRBJ2-3; maybe TRBD2 (5 bases). V was trimmed by 7 bases and J by 9 bases, leaving 11 bases between them. CDR1 and CDR2 (germline): MGHDK, SYGVNS. The length of the CDR3 is 11 residues.